These 6 T cell receptor beta chains originate from one sample sequenced in a study of T cell changes during pregnancy in multiple sclerosis. The protocol was immunoSEQ multiplex PCR, while the TCRdb copy is restricted to in-frame clones and leaves out a portion. In the table there are 40,000 or so clones, about nine tenths of which are singletons. The sample in question was peripheral blood, obtained in the third trimester of pregnancy. The receptor source for this set is a female donor in good health, enrolled as a control in a pregnancy study.

V gene TRBV9 combines with J gene TRBJ1-6; 8 positions match TRBD1. From germline, CDR1 is SGDLS and CDR2 YYNGEE. This CDR3 is built from 16 residues. The V gene end was trimmed by 3 bases and the J gene end by 1 base; junction bases not matched to a gene: 3. The CDR3 is CASSATGASYNSPLHF. CDR3 in DNA: TGTGCCAGCAGCGCGACAGGGGCTTCCTATAATTCACCCCTCCACTTT.

This clone appeared once. The chain is built from TRBV6-1 and TRBJ2-5; weak D call: TRBD2 (6 bases). Between the trimmed V and J ends, which lost 1 base and 6 bases, there was a span of 12 bases. The germline CDR1 and CDR2 sequences are MNHNS and SASEGT. The CDR3 runs 14 residues. CDR3 sequence (DNA): TGTGCCAGCAGTGAAGAAGGAGGGCGGAAGACCCAGTACTTC. This sequence encodes CASSEEGGRKTQYF.

The V gene is TRBV9, the J gene TRBJ2-2, with 12 bases fitting TRBD2. This CDR3 has 17 amino acids. V was clipped by 4 bases and J by 4 bases; unmatched bases: 8. Germline values: CDR1 SGDLS, CDR2 YYNGEE. CDR3 protein: CASSPRPSGGVTGELFF. As DNA, the CDR3 is TGTGCCAGCAGCCCCAGACCTAGCGGGGGGGTCACCGGGGAGCTGTTTTTT.

The CDR3 DNA is TGTGCCAGCAGCTTAGCCGCGACAGGCTATGGCTACACCTTC. This gives the protein CASSLAATGYGYTF. This chain connects TRBV7-8 to TRBJ1-2; tentative D call: TRBD1 (6 bases). In germline, CDR1 is SGHVS, CDR2 FQNEAQ. This CDR3 spans 14 amino acids. V lost 0 bases, J lost 4 bases, and 9 bases lay in between. Looking up the rest from reference TRBV7-8 and TRBJ1-2 gives the full variable domain: GAGVSQSPRYKVAKRGQDVALRCDPISGHVSLFWYQQALGQGPEFLTYFQNEAQLDKSGLPSDRFFAERPEGSVSTLKIQRTQQEDSAVYLCASSLAATGYGYTFGSGTRLTVV.

V is TRBV27 and J is TRBJ2-7; TRBD1 matches at 10 bases. Trimming cost V 3 bases and J 5 bases; bases outside gene matches: 19. Germline CDR1 is MNHEY and CDR2 is SMNVEV (reference sequence). This CDR3 comprises 19 residues. CDR3 in DNA: TGTGCCAGCAGTTTCCGGACAGGGGGTTCTTACGGGAGGCTCAACGAGCAGTACTTC. Translating it yields CASSFRTGGSYGRLNEQYF.

The genes are TRBV7-8 and TRBJ1-2; D is undetermined. The CDR3 is 15 amino acids. V was pared by 1 base and J by 8 bases, with 17 bases between. Germline loops: CDR1 SGHVS, CDR2 FQNEAQ. The CDR3 nucleotides read TGTGCCAGCAGCTTAGTAGGAGCGGAAGTCTTCGGCTACACCTTC. As protein: CASSLVGAEVFGYTF.